This T cell receptor (beta chain) is from a study of regulatory T cells in long-lasting Graves disease. Trimming took off 6 bases at V and 4 bases at J, with 10 bases between the two ends. This CDR3 is built from 14 residues. The germline gives CDR1 SNHLY, CDR2 FYNNEI. HTBI primers from iRepertoire and Arm-PCR of CDR3 regions yielded the TCR beta libraries. TCRdb redid the calling of the multiplex PCR reads with MiXCR, one entry per CDR3 protein. The table includes about 210,000 distinct CDR3 sequences, roughly 19% detected once. Time point reported: newly diagnosed GD, antithyroid drugs for less than 3 months. RNA from PBMCs was the source of the TCR library. At least ten counts were recorded for this clonotype. The same specimen was also included in a second study, on T cells in Graves' hyperthyroidism and ophthalmopathy.

V gene TRBV2 combines with J gene TRBJ1-6; possible D gene TRBD1, 6 bases. This receptor was obtained from a woman in her twenties or thirties with Graves disease. The source was peripheral blood mononuclear cells (PBMCs), collected at new diagnosis, from a patient treated with antithyroid drugs. The CDR3 coding sequence is TGTGCCAGCAGCGTACAGGGTTATAATTCACCCCTCCACTTT. Encoded protein: CASSVQGYNSPLHF.